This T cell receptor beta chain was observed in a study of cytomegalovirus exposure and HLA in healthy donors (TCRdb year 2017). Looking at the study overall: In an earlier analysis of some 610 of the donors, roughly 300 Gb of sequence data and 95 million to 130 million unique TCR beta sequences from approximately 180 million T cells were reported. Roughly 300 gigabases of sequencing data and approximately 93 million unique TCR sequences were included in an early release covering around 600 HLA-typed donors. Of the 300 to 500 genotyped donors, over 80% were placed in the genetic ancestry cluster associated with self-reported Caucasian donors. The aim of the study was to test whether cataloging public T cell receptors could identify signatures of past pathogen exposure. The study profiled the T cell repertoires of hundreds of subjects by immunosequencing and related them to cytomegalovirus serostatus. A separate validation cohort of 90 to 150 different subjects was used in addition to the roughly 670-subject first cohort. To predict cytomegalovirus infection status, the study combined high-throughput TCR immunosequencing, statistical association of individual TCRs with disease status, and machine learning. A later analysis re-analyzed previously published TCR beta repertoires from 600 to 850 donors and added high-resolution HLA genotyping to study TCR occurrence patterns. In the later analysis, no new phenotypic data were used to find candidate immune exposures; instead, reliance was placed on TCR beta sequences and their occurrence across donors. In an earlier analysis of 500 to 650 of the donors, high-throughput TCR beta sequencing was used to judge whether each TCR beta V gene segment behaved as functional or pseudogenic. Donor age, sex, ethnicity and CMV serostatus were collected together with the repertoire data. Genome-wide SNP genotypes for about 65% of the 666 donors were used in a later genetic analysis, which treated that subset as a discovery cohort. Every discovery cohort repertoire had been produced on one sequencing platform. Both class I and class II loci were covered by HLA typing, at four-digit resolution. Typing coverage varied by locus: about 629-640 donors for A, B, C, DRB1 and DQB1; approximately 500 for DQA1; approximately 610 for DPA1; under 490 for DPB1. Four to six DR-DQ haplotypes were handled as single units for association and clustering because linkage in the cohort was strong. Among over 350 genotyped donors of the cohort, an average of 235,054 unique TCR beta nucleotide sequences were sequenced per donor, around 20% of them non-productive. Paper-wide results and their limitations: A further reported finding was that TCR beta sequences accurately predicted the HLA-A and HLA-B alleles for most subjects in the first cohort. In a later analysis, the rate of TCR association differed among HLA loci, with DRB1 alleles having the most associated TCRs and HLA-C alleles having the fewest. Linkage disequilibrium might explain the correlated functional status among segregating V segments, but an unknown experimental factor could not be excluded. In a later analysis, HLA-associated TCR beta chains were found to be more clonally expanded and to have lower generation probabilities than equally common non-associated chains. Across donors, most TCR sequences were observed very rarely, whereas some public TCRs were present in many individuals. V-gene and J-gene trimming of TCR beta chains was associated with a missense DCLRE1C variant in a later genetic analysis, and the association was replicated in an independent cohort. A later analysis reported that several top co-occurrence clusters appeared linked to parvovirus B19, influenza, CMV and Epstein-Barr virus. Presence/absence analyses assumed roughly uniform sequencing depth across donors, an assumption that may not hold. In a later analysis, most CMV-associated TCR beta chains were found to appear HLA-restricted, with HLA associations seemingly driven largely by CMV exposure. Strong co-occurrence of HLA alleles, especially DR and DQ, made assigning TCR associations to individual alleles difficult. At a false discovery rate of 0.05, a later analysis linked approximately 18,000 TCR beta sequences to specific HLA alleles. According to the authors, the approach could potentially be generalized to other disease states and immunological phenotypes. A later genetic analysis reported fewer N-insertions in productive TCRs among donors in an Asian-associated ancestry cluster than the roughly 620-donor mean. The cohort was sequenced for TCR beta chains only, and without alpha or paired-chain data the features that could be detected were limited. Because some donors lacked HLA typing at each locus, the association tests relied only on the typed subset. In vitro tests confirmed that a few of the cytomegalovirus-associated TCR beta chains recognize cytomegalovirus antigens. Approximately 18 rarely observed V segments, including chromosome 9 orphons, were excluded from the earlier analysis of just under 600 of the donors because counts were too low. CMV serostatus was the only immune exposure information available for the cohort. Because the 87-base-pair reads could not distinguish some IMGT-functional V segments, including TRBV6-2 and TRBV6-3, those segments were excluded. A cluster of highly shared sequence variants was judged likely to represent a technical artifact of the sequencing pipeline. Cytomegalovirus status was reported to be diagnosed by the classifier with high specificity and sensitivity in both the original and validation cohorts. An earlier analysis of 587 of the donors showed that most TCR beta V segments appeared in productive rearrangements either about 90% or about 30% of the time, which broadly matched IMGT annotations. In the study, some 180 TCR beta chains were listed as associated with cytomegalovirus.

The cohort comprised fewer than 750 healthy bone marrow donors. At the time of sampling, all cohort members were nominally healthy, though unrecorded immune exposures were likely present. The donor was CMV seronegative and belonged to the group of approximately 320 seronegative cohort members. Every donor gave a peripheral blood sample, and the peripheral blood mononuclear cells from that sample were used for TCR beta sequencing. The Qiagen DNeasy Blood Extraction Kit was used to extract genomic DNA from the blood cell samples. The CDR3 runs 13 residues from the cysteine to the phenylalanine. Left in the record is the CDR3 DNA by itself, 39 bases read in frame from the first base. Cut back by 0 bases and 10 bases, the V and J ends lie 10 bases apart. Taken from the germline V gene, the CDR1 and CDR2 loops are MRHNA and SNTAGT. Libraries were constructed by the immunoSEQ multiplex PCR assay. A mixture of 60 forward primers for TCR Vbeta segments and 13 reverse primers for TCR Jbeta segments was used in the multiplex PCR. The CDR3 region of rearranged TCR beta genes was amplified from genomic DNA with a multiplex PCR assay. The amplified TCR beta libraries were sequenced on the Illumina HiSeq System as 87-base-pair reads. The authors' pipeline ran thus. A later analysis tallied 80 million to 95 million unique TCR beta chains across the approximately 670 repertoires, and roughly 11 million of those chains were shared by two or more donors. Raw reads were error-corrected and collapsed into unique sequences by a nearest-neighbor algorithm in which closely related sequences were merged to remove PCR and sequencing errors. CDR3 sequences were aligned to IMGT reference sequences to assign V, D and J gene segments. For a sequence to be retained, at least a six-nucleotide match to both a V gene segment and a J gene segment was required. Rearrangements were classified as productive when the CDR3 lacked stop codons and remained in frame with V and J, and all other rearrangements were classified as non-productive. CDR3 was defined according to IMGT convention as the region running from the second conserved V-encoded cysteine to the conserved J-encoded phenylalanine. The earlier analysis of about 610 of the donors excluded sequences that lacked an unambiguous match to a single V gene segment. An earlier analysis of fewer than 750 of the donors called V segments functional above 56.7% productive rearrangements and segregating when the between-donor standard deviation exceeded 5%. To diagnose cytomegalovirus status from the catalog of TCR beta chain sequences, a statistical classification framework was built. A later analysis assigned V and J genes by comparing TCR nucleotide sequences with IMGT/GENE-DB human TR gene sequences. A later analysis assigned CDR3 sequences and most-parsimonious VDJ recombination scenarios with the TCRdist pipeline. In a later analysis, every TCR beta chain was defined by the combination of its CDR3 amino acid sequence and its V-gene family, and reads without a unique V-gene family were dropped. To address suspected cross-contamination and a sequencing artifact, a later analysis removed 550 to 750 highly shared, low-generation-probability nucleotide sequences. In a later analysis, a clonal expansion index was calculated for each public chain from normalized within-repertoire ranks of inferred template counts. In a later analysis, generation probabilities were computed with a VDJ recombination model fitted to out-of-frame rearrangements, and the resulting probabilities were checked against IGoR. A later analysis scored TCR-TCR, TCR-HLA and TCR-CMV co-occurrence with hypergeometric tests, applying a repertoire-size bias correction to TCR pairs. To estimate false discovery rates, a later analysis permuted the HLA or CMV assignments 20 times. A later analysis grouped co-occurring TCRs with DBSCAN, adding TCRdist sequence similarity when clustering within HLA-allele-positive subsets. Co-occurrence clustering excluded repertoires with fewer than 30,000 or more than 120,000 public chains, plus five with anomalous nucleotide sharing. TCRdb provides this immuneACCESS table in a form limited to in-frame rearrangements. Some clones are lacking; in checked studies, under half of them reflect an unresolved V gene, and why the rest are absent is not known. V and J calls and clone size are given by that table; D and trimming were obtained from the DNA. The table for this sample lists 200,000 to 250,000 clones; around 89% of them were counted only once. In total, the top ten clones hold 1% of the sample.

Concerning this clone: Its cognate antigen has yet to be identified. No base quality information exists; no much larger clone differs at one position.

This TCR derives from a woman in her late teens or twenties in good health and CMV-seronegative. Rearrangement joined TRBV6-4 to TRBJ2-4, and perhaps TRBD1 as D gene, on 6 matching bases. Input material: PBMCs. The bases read TGTGCCAGCAGTGACTCCCCAGGGGCAATTCAGTACTTC. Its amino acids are CASSDSPGAIQYF.